This TCR beta chain is drawn from a study of memory CD4+ T cells and cytomegalovirus serostatus. Notes on the study in general: Suggested: most of the CMV-linked TCR signature lies in CD4+ memory cells.

Single viable CD3+CD4+CD8-CD45RO+ cells were sorted as the memory CD4+ T cells. CMV serostatus came from serum IgG against pp150, pp28, p38, p52. A word on this clone: Its target is not known.

Using immunoSEQ multiplex PCR, the repertoire was profiled, and TCRdb retains in-frame clones only, with some absent. The sample holds about 100,000 clones; 80% are singletons and the top ten take around 3.6%. The clonotype was recovered from an adult in good health and CMV-seropositive. Specimen: memory CD4+ T cells from blood.

The CDR3 region is CASSPRQGAEGYTF. In DNA form, the CDR3 reads TGTGCCAGCAGCCCGAGACAGGGGGCGGAAGGCTACACCTTC. This sequence joins TRBV7-3 and TRBJ1-2; 10 bases map to TRBD1. V was clipped by 5 bases and J by 8 bases; unmatched bases: 8. Germline V gene sequence: CDR1 SGHTA, CDR2 FQGTGA. The CDR3 extends over 14 amino acids.